Sequencing of this T cell receptor (beta chain) was carried out in a study of cytomegalovirus exposure and HLA in healthy donors. Germline assignment: CDR1 MNHEY and CDR2 SMNVEV (reference sequence). V dropped 8 bases and J dropped 7; count of bases not matched to a gene: 14. The CDR3 totals 15 residues. The table came from immunoSEQ multiplex PCR; TCRdb's copy has only in-frame clones and leaves some out. The table shows hundreds of thousands of clones, with roughly 87% occurring only once. This receptor was identified in a young woman in good health and CMV-seronegative. The chain recombines TRBV27 with TRBJ2-1, with TRBD2 matching over 7 bases. Sequencing was performed on PBMCs. This CDR3 is CASCRSGGSINEQFF. The CDR3 coding sequence is TGTGCCAGCTGCCGGTCGGGCGGGAGTATTAATGAGCAGTTCTTC.